Given below is one TCR beta chain in context. What it recognizes is unknown. Both about-4-week and about-12-week second-dose recipients were combined. The sample comes from a study of T cell responses to AZD1222 COVID-19 vaccine. Measured with immunoSEQ multiplex PCR; TCRdb has only the in-frame clones, and not every one. The sample holds approximately 88,000 clones, about nine tenths seen once. The length of the CDR3 is 13 residues. V was clipped by 2 bases and J by 6 bases, with 10 bases between them. Germline CDR1 is SGHAT and CDR2 is FQDESV (reference sequence). Study-level points and caveats: All repertoire sampling was performed exclusively after the peak T cell response. Vaccine-associated CD4 TCRs ranged over spike, dominating at 160-218 and 743-854.

The receptor was derived from an adult who received the AZD1222 COVID-19 vaccine. The sample here was peripheral blood, taken 28 days after the second AZD1222 dose. The gene calls are TRBV11-1 and TRBJ1-2; tentative D call: TRBD1 (6 bases). The CDR3 DNA follows: TGTGCCAGCAGCTTATGGGGACAAGATGGCTACACCTTC. Translated: CASSLWGQDGYTF.